This T cell receptor beta chain derives from a study of blood T cell repertoires in COVID-19. The CDR3 runs 14 residues. Per germline, CDR1 SEHNR and CDR2 FQNEAQ (reference sequence). The J segment lost 7 bases and the V segment lost 8 bases, leaving 7 bases of the junction unmatched. Some clones are missing from TCRdb's copy, which holds only in-frame ones; the method was immunoSEQ multiplex PCR. This table holds around 250,000 clones, 85% found once. The source of this sequence is a man in his fifties or sixties with active or convalescent COVID-19. What was sequenced was peripheral blood. This chain uses TRBV7-9 with TRBJ2-2; 10 bases map to TRBD2. The CDR3 sequence is CASGPSGSHGELFF. Here the CDR3 DNA reads TGTGCCAGCGGGCCTAGCGGGAGTCACGGGGAGCTGTTTTTT. The full variable domain, with the rest looked up from reference TRBV7-9 and TRBJ2-2, is DTGVSQNPRHKITKRGQNVTFRCDPISEHNRLYWYRQTLGQGPEFLTYFQNEAQLEKSRLLSDRFSAERPKGSFSTLEIQRTEQGDSAMYLCASGPSGSHGELFFGEGSRLTVL.